Presented here are 29 T cell receptor beta chains from one specimen sequenced in a study of cytomegalovirus exposure and HLA in healthy donors. PCR used 60 Vbeta primers and 13 Jbeta primers. Some clones are missing from TCRdb's copy, which holds only in-frame ones; the method was immunoSEQ multiplex PCR. The sample includes more than 30,000 clones, 65% to 70% of them seen just once. Sequencing used PBMCs. These TCRs come from a man aged 35 to 55 in good health and CMV-seropositive.

This chain uses TRBV5-1 with TRBJ2-3, with D possibly TRBD2 on 6 matching bases. V lost 5 bases and J 1 base, leaving 11 bases between the germline ends. Germline V gives CDR1 SGHRS, CDR2 YFSETQ. The CDR3 totals 14 residues. CDR3 loop: CASSPGGGTDTQYF. The DNA for the CDR3 is TGCGCCAGCAGTCCCGGGGGTGGCACAGATACGCAGTATTTT.

V gene TRBV9 combines with J gene TRBJ2-2; 9 nucleotides align to TRBD2. V shed 3 bases, J shed 7 bases, and the junction held 7 bases outside the gene matches. CDR1 and CDR2 (germline): SGDLS, YYNGEE. The CDR3 has 15 amino acids. CDR3 sequence reads: CASSATSGPGGELFF. The CDR3 nucleotides are TGTGCCAGCAGCGCGACTAGCGGCCCGGGCGGGGAGCTGTTTTTT.

The V call is TRBV6-4, the J call TRBJ2-1, with D perhaps matching TRBD1 (6 bases). CDR3 length: 15 residues. Germline V CDR1 and CDR2: MRHNA, SNTAGT. Trimming shortened V by 4 bases and J by 5 bases, and 15 bases separated the two germline ends. CDR3 in amino acids: CASSALWQGNNEQFF. The CDR3 DNA follows: TGTGCCAGCAGTGCATTATGGCAGGGGAACAATGAGCAGTTCTTC.

This chain uses TRBV7-8 with TRBJ2-2; a possible D gene is TRBD1 (5 bases). The V and J ends lost 5 bases and 6 bases respectively, with 10 bases between them. The germline CDR1 and CDR2 sequences are SGHVS and FQNEAQ. There are 13 residues in the CDR3. The CDR3 sequence is CASSGRVPGELFF. The DNA of the CDR3 is TGTGCCAGCAGCGGCAGGGTTCCCGGGGAGCTGTTTTTT. Based on the CDR3 plus reference TRBV7-8 and TRBJ2-2, the full variable domain is GAGVSQSPRYKVAKRGQDVALRCDPISGHVSLFWYQQALGQGPEFLTYFQNEAQLDKSGLPSDRFFAERPEGSVSTLKIQRTQQEDSAVYLCASSGRVPGELFFGEGSRLTVL.

The rearrangement uses TRBV6-6 and TRBJ2-5, with TRBD2 as a possible D gene (7 bases). V was cut by 5 bases and J by 8 bases, with 9 bases left in between. Looked up from germline, CDR1 is MNHNY and CDR2 is SVGAGI (reference sequence). The CDR3 consists of 11 residues. The CDR3 region is CASSAGATQYF. CDR3 in DNA: TGTGCCAGCAGTGCGGGGGCAACCCAGTACTTC.

The chain employs TRBV9 and TRBJ1-6; D is unresolved. The CDR3 covers 16 residues. The germline V and J ends were trimmed by 1 base and 0 bases, with 8 bases remaining between them. Per the germline V gene, CDR1 is SGDLS and CDR2 is YYNGEE. This chain's CDR3 is CASSVSPSSYNSPLHF. The CDR3 DNA reads as TGTGCCAGCAGCGTATCTCCCAGCTCCTATAATTCACCCCTCCACTTT.

V is TRBV2 and J is TRBJ1-2, with D maybe TRBD1 (6 bases). CDR1 SNHLY and CDR2 FYNNEI come from the germline V gene. V was trimmed by 6 bases and J by 7 bases, leaving 18 bases between them. CDR3 length: 14 amino acids. The CDR3 coding sequence is TGTGCCAGCAGCCTCGGGGGGCAACATGGTGGCTACACCTTC. Amino acids: CASSLGGQHGGYTF.

The chain is built from TRBV5-1 and TRBJ2-5; 10 nucleotides match TRBD1. Germline CDR1 is SGHRS and CDR2 is YFSETQ. With V trimmed by 0 bases and J by 4 bases, 6 bases remained unmatched. The CDR3 length is 16 residues. CDR3 sequence: CASSLAGTGDRETQYF. The CDR3 DNA reads TGCGCCAGCAGCTTGGCCGGGACAGGGGATCGAGAGACCCAGTACTTC.

The chain links TRBV14 to TRBJ2-5; 10 positions agree with TRBD1. The closer fit of TRBJ2-7 to the DNA end suggests the J call may be wrong. The germline CDR1 and CDR2 sequences are SGHDN and FVKESK. The CDR3 extends over 15 amino acids. CDR3 sequence reads: CASSLGTGDAYEQYF. For the CDR3, the DNA is TGTGCCAGCAGCCTAGGGACAGGGGATGCCTACGAGCAGTACTTC.

This sequence joins TRBV7-9 and TRBJ2-1, with 9 bases matching TRBD1. The trim removed 7 bases at V and 4 bases at J, leaving 8 bases unmatched. Germline assignment: CDR1 SEHNR and CDR2 FQNEAQ (reference sequence). CDR3 length equals 15 residues. This CDR3 is CASIEDRGFYNEQFF. For the CDR3, the DNA is TGTGCCAGCATCGAGGACAGGGGTTTTTACAATGAGCAGTTCTTC.

The J gene is TRBJ1-5, the V gene TRBV25-1; D gene ambiguous. The V end lost 8 bases, the J end lost 2 bases, and 10 bases lay between the germline ends. Germline CDR1 MGHDK, CDR2 SYGVNS. The CDR3 contains 13 residues. The CDR3 nucleotides read TGTGCCAGCGGGCCCGGGGGCAATCAGCCCCAGCATTTT. This codes for CASGPGGNQPQHF.

This sequence joins TRBV11-2 and TRBJ2-1, with 9 bases that match TRBD2. This CDR3 is built from 12 residues. In germline, CDR1 is SGHAT, CDR2 FQNNGV. With 5 bases clipped from V and 14 bases from J, the junction kept 7 bases outside the gene matches. The CDR3 DNA reads TGTGCCAGCAGCCCTAGCGGGGCGTGGAAGTTCTTC. It is translated as CASSPSGAWKFF.

The rearrangement links TRBV7-2 to TRBJ1-5, with D possibly TRBD1 on 6 matching bases. Per germline, CDR1 SGHTA and CDR2 FQGNSA. The CDR3 loop spans 15 amino acids. V lost 1 base and J 7 bases, leaving 14 bases between the germline ends. In DNA form, the CDR3 reads TGTGCCAGCAGCTTAGAGGGGGGGCAGGTCCAGCCCCAGCATTTT. Protein product: CASSLEGGQVQPQHF.

The chain combines TRBV5-5 with TRBJ2-7; TRBD1 might be the D (5 bases). Germline loops: CDR1 SGHKS, CDR2 YYEKEE (reference sequence). CDR3 length: 13 residues. Between the trimmed V and J ends, which lost 9 bases and 0 bases, there was a span of 13 bases. The CDR3 sequence: CATSDSLSYEQYF. The CDR3, as DNA: TGTGCCACCTCCGACAGCCTCTCCTACGAGCAGTACTTC.

J is TRBJ2-5 and V is TRBV28; the match to TRBD2 covers 11 bases. The J segment lost 5 bases and the V segment lost 5 bases, leaving 10 bases of the junction unmatched. Germline assignment: CDR1 MDHEN and CDR2 SYDVKM. CDR3 length: 16 amino acids. Here the CDR3 DNA reads TGTGCCAGCAGTCCAACCCTAGCGGGGGGCTACGAGACCCAGTACTTC. Translating gives CASSPTLAGGYETQYF.

This chain connects TRBV7-2 to TRBJ1-6; perhaps TRBD1 as D (5 bases). Per the germline V gene, CDR1 is SGHTA and CDR2 is FQGNSA. This CDR3 spans 15 amino acids. Between the trimmed V and J ends, which lost 5 bases and 8 bases, there was a span of 16 bases. CDR3 nucleotide sequence: TGTGCCAGCAGCCTCCGCCAGGGCGAGGATTCACCCCTCCACTTT. The encoded protein is CASSLRQGEDSPLHF.

This chain connects TRBV11-3 to TRBJ1-6, with 9 bases lining up with TRBD1. CDR1 and CDR2 from the germline V gene are SGHNT and YENEEA. CDR3 length: 14 residues. V lost 5 bases and J lost 8; bases outside the gene matches: 4. Here the CDR3 DNA reads TGTGCCAGCAGCCCGGGACAGGGCCATTCACCCCTCCACTTT. It codes for CASSPGQGHSPLHF.

This clone was seen a handful of times. The chain combines TRBV19 with TRBJ1-5; 9 bases agree with TRBD1. CDR3 length: 15 residues. CDR1 is LNHDA and CDR2 is SQIVND in the germline V gene (reference sequence). The V and J ends lost 5 bases and 3 bases, in that order; junction bases with no gene match: 5. The CDR3 DNA is TGTGCCAGTAGTTCCGGGACAGGGATCAATCAGCCCCAGCATTTT. Amino acids: CASSSGTGINQPQHF.

Details on this clone: Other DNA sequences of this sample code for an identical CDR3. The rearrangement uses TRBV6-6 and TRBJ1-2; TRBD1 agrees at 10 bases. CDR1 and CDR2 from the germline V gene are MNHNY and SVGAGI (reference sequence). V was pared by 6 bases and J by 2 bases, with 0 bases of the junction left unmatched. CDR3 size: 13 residues. CDR3 DNA: TGTGCCAGCAGGGACAGGGGGAACTATGGCTACACCTTC. Translation gives CASRDRGNYGYTF.

This clone was observed a single time. V gene TRBV2 combines with J gene TRBJ2-2; 7 positions match TRBD2. This CDR3 has 16 amino acids. The ends lost 7 bases at V and 2 bases at J; junction bases unmatched: 10. CDR1 is SNHLY and CDR2 is FYNNEI in the germline V gene. The CDR3: CASILSGGLNTGELFF. CDR3 nucleotides: TGTGCCAGCATTCTAAGTGGGGGACTAAACACCGGGGAGCTGTTTTTT.

This chain uses TRBV2 with TRBJ2-3; TRBD2 aligns across 12 bases. Germline V gene sequence: CDR1 SNHLY, CDR2 FYNNEI. The length of the CDR3 is 14 residues. The V gene end was trimmed by 6 bases and the J gene end by 8 bases; junction bases not matched to a gene: 6. CDR3 sequence (DNA): TGTGCCAGCAGAGAACCTAGCGGGGGGGCTACGCAGTATTTT. Encoded protein: CASREPSGGATQYF.

This chain joins TRBV7-9 and TRBJ2-3, with 10 bases fitting TRBD2. CDR1 is SEHNR, CDR2 FQNEAQ, per germline (reference sequence). After removal of 1 base from V and 0 bases from J, the junction contained 7 bases not matched to a gene. The CDR3 loop spans 18 amino acids. The CDR3: CASSLGLTSGASTDTQYF. In nucleotides, the CDR3 is TGTGCCAGCAGCTTAGGGCTTACTAGCGGGGCTAGCACAGATACGCAGTATTTT. The variable domain in full, completed from reference TRBV7-9 and TRBJ2-3, reads DTGVSQNPRHKITKRGQNVTFRCDPISEHNRLYWYRQTLGQGPEFLTYFQNEAQLEKSRLLSDRFSAERPKGSFSTLEIQRTEQGDSAMYLCASSLGLTSGASTDTQYFGPGTRLTVL.

The CDR3: CASSLRQGVTEAFF. The CDR3 nucleotides are TGTGCCAGCAGTCTTCGACAGGGGGTTACTGAAGCTTTCTTT. V and J are TRBV28 and TRBJ1-1; 9 nucleotides agree with TRBD1. The length of the CDR3 is 14 residues. V was clipped by 5 bases and J by 5 bases; unmatched bases: 6. From germline, CDR1 is MDHEN and CDR2 SYDVKM.

The chain recombines TRBV5-6 with TRBJ2-7, with 8 bases lining up with TRBD2. J was trimmed by 5 bases and V by 4 bases; bases with no gene match: 2. Germline lookup yields CDR1 SGHDT and CDR2 YYEEEE. The CDR3 contains 12 residues. CDR3 loop: CASSGRGDEQYF. In nucleotides, the CDR3 is TGTGCCAGCAGCGGGCGGGGGGACGAGCAGTACTTC. The whole variable domain, remainder taken from reference TRBV5-6 and TRBJ2-7, is DAGVTQSPTHLIKTRGQQVTLRCSPKSGHDTVSWYQQALGQGPQFIFQYYEEEERQRGNFPDRFSGHQFPNYSSELNVNALLLGDSALYLCASSGRGDEQYFGPGTRLTVT.

In this sample, this clone turned up a few times. The chain carries TRBV5-6 and TRBJ2-5, with TRBD2 matching 9 bases. CDR3 length equals 14 residues. Per germline, CDR1 SGHDT and CDR2 YYEEEE. V trimming: 3 bases; J trimming: 7 bases; junction bases outside the gene matches: 7. CDR3 sequence (DNA): TGTGCCAGCAGCTCCTGGAATAGCGGGGGGACCCAGTACTTC. Its translation is CASSSWNSGGTQYF.

This clone was detected once. V usage is TRBV5-4 and J usage is TRBJ2-1; 15 bases are a match to TRBD2. Germline values: CDR1 SGHNT, CDR2 YYREEE (reference sequence). CDR3 length: 16 residues. The V segment lost 0 bases and the J segment 6 bases; nucleotides outside the gene matches: 1. Here the CDR3 reads CASSLGTSGGANEQFF. The CDR3 region has the DNA TGTGCCAGCAGCTTGGGGACTAGCGGGGGGGCCAATGAGCAGTTCTTC.

The chain uses TRBV6-4 and TRBJ2-3, with TRBD2 as a possible D gene (7 bases). V lost 6 bases and J lost 4, with 17 bases in between. Germline lookup yields CDR1 MRHNA and CDR2 SNTAGT. The CDR3 is made up of 15 amino acids. This CDR3 reads CASSEIRGGPDTQYF. The CDR3 DNA reads TGTGCCAGCAGCGAAATTAGGGGGGGGCCAGATACGCAGTATTTT.

The chain couples TRBV19 to TRBJ2-5; tentatively, D is TRBD1 (6 bases). CDR3 length: 15 amino acids. Between the trimmed V and J ends, which lost 0 bases and 4 bases, there was a span of 12 bases. CDR1 LNHDA and CDR2 SQIVND come from the germline V gene (reference sequence). CDR3 nucleotides: TGTGCCAGTAGTATAGACAGGGAAGGGGGAGAGACCCAGTACTTC. Its translation is CASSIDREGGETQYF.

By sample share, this clone is medium-sized. The chain carries TRBV20-1 and TRBJ2-7; D unresolved. The CDR3 is 11 amino acids. Germline CDR1 DFQATT, CDR2 SNEGSKA (reference sequence). V lost 5 bases and J 3 bases, leaving 8 bases between the germline ends. CDR3 DNA sequence: TGCAGTGCTCCCGCCAGCTACGAGCAGTACTTC. Amino acid sequence: CSAPASYEQYF.